This entry describes one T cell receptor beta chain. Libraries were prepared by immunoSEQ multiplex PCR; TCRdb keeps only in-frame clonotypes and omits some of them. This table holds 30,000 to 50,000 clones, about 91% found once. These data originate in a study of T cell changes during pregnancy in multiple sclerosis. Trimming cost V 7 bases and J 2 bases, with 15 bases left between them. Germline loops: CDR1 MNHNY, CDR2 SVGAGI (reference sequence). The CDR3 has 15 residues. The material was CD4+ T cells from peripheral blood mononuclear cells, obtained in the third trimester of pregnancy. V usage is TRBV6-6 and J usage is TRBJ2-1, with D perhaps TRBD2 (6 bases). The clonotype was recovered from a female donor in good health, enrolled as a control in a pregnancy study. CDR3 protein: CASTGGLQAYNEQFF. For the CDR3, the DNA is TGTGCCAGCACTGGGGGACTGCAGGCCTACAATGAGCAGTTCTTC.